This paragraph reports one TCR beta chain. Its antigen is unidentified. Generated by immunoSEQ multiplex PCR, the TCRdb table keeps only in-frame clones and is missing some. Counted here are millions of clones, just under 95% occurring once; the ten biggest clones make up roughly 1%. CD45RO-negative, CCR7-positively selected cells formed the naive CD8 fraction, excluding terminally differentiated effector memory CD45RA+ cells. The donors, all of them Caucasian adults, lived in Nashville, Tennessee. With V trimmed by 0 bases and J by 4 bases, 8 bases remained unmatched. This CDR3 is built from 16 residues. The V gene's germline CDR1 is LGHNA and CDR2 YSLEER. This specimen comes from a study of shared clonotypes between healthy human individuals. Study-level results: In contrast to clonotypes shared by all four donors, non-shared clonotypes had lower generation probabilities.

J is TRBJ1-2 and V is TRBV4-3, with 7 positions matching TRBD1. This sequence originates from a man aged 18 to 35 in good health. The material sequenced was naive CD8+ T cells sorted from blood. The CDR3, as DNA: TGCGCCAGCAGCCAAGAATTACAGGGGACGTTCTATGGCTACACCTTC. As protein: CASSQELQGTFYGYTF.